The 18 T cell receptor beta chains given below trace back to one sample, sequenced in a study of cytomegalovirus exposure and HLA in healthy donors (dated by TCRdb to 2015 to 2018). Library construction relied on the immunoSEQ multiplex PCR assay. The multiplex PCR relied on a mix of 60 forward primers for TCR Vbeta segments and 13 reverse primers for TCR Jbeta segments. TCRdb limited this immuneACCESS table to in-frame rearrangements with V and J called. A share of clones is missing; checked studies link under half to unresolved V genes, and the rest is unexplained. The sample profile shows 85,000 to 100,000 clones; roughly two thirds of them were found once. The ten largest clones add up to 5% to 6.5% of the sample. Material: PBMCs. These receptor sequences come from a woman aged 30 to 39 in good health and CMV-seronegative.

The CDR3 region has the DNA TGTGCCAGCAGCTTACCCCCGGGACTAGCGGGTCACGAGCAGTACTTC. Its protein product is CASSLPPGLAGHEQYF. The chain joins TRBV5-6 to TRBJ2-5; 12 nucleotides line up with TRBD2. The DNA end favors TRBJ2-7, so the J call may be wrong. CDR1 is SGHDT, CDR2 YYEEEE, per germline. This CDR3 comprises 16 residues.

V is TRBV12-5 and J is TRBJ1-3, with a weak D call TRBD1 (6 bases). V was cut by 0 bases and J by 9 bases, with 9 bases left in between. The CDR3 covers 13 residues. Germline lookup yields CDR1 LGHNT and CDR2 FRNRAP. For the CDR3, the DNA is TGTGCTAGTGGTTTGGTCCAGGGGAGCACCATATATTTT. It specifies CASGLVQGSTIYF.

The chain joins TRBV27 to TRBJ2-3, with 14 bases identical to TRBD2. Germline CDR1 is MNHEY and CDR2 is SMNVEV (reference sequence). The V gene end was trimmed by 5 bases and the J gene end by 4 bases; junction bases not matched to a gene: 8. CDR3 length: 17 residues. CDR3 loop: CASSGGLAGAKADTQYF. CDR3 DNA sequence: TGTGCCAGCAGTGGGGGACTAGCGGGAGCCAAAGCAGATACGCAGTATTTT.

The rearrangement uses TRBV19 and TRBJ2-7, with 9 bases matching TRBD1. The germline CDR1 and CDR2 sequences are LNHDA and SQIVND (reference sequence). This CDR3 comprises 18 residues. Trimming took 6 bases from V and 0 from J; bases not matched to a gene: 15. In DNA, the CDR3 is TGTGCCAGTAGCAACCAGAGGGGGGGGACAGGGAACTCCTACGAGCAGTACTTC. Residues: CASSNQRGGTGNSYEQYF.

This sequence joins TRBV6-1 and TRBJ2-3; 10 nucleotides align to TRBD2. CDR3 length: 14 residues. The germline CDR1 and CDR2 sequences are MNHNS and SASEGT. J gave up 5 bases and V 7 bases, and 6 bases lay outside the gene matches. The CDR3: CASISGGGGDTQYF. The CDR3 nucleotides read TGTGCCAGCATCAGCGGGGGGGGCGGAGATACGCAGTATTTT.

The CDR3 nucleotides read TGTGCCAGCAGCCCCGGACTAGCGGCCTCCTACGAGCAGTACTTC. Translation: CASSPGLAASYEQYF. The chain employs TRBV9 and TRBJ2-7; 10 bases match TRBD2. Germline V gives CDR1 SGDLS, CDR2 YYNGEE. The V and J ends lost 4 bases and 0 bases, in that order; junction bases with no gene match: 4. The CDR3 is 15 amino acids.

The J gene is TRBJ1-3, the V gene TRBV5-1; a weak D match, TRBD1 (6 bases). Germline loops: CDR1 SGHRS, CDR2 YFSETQ. Between the trimmed V and J ends, which lost 4 bases and 8 bases, there was a span of 13 bases. The length of the CDR3 is 13 residues. The CDR3, as DNA: TGCGCCAGCAGCGAACAGGGTCTGGACACCATATATTTT. As protein: CASSEQGLDTIYF.

The V call is TRBV19, the J call TRBJ2-1; 9 bases are shared with TRBD2. The CDR3 contains 14 residues. With V trimmed by 6 bases and J by 6 bases, 6 bases remained unmatched. CDR1 is LNHDA and CDR2 is SQIVND in the germline V gene (reference sequence). This CDR3 reads CASSPGLASNEQFF. CDR3 DNA sequence: TGTGCCAGTAGCCCAGGACTAGCGTCCAATGAGCAGTTCTTC.

This clone was recorded only once. V gene TRBV11-3 combines with J gene TRBJ2-5; no clear D. With 1 base removed from V and 7 bases from J, the gap between germline ends came to 13 bases. Germline CDR1 SGHNT, CDR2 YENEEA. CDR3 size: 14 residues. CDR3 sequence (DNA): TGTGCCAGCAGCTTAGGGGCCGGCGCAGGGACCCAGTACTTC. Translating gives CASSLGAGAGTQYF.

V gene TRBV5-1 combines with J gene TRBJ2-3; a possible D gene is TRBD2 (7 bases). Trimming pared 0 bases from V and 6 bases from J, leaving 14 bases between. Germline V CDR1 and CDR2: SGHRS, YFSETQ. This CDR3 is 15 amino acids long. CDR3 nucleotides: TGCGCCAGCAGCTTGGGGCGGGGGCCTGTGGATACGCAGTATTTT. Protein sequence: CASSLGRGPVDTQYF.

The V call is TRBV7-6, the J call TRBJ2-3, with TRBD2 as a possible D gene (5 bases). The CDR3 length is 17 residues. Germline V gene lookup returns CDR1 SGHVS and CDR2 FNYEAQ. The germline V and J ends were trimmed by 2 bases and 2 bases, with 17 bases remaining between them. CDR3 sequence reads: CASSLNPPGWNTDTQYF. CDR3 bases: TGTGCCAGCAGCTTAAATCCTCCGGGGTGGAACACAGATACGCAGTATTTT.

The genes are TRBV5-1 and TRBJ1-2, with D possibly being TRBD1 (6 bases). The CDR3 consists of 13 residues. Germline-derived CDR1 and CDR2 are SGHRS and YFSETQ. V lost 4 bases and J 4 bases, leaving 11 bases between the germline ends. The CDR3 region has the DNA TGCGCCAGCAGCGGTGGACAGCGCTATGGCTACACCTTC. Translated: CASSGGQRYGYTF.

The V and J genes are TRBV19 and TRBJ2-5, with 8 bases identical to TRBD1. Germline loops: CDR1 LNHDA, CDR2 SQIVND (reference sequence). V lost 4 bases and J lost 1; bases outside the gene matches: 5. The CDR3 has 15 residues. The CDR3 region has the DNA TGTGCCAGTAGTAGAACGACAGGGGTCCAAGAGACCCAGTACTTC. It yields the protein CASSRTTGVQETQYF.

The chain combines TRBV29-1 with TRBJ2-4; the D gene is possibly TRBD1 (5 bases). Germline lookup yields CDR1 SQVTM and CDR2 ANQGSEA. With 1 base removed from V and 3 bases from J, the gap between germline ends came to 10 bases. The CDR3 has 14 residues. In DNA form, the CDR3 reads TGCAGCGTTGAAGGCCAGGGCTACAAAAACATTCAGTACTTC. Translating gives CSVEGQGYKNIQYF. Combining the CDR3 with reference TRBV29-1 and TRBJ2-4 gives the whole variable domain SAVISQKPSRDICQRGTSLTIQCQVDSQVTMMFWYRQQPGQSLTLIATANQGSEATYESGFVIDKFPISRPNLTFSTLTVSNMSPEDSSIYLCSVEGQGYKNIQYFGAGTRLSVL.

The chain employs TRBV5-1 and TRBJ2-3; TRBD1 is a possible D gene (6 bases). V was cut by 4 bases and J by 3 bases, with 18 bases left in between. The CDR3 sequence is 16 residues long. The V gene's germline CDR1 is SGHRS and CDR2 YFSETQ. The CDR3 nucleotides read TGCGCCAGCAGCCCAACTAGAGGGGGTGGGACAGATACGCAGTATTTT. Protein product: CASSPTRGGGTDTQYF.

This clone occurred a few times. The gene calls are TRBV7-9 and TRBJ2-5; perhaps TRBD2 as D (8 bases). From germline, CDR1 is SEHNR and CDR2 FQNEAQ (reference sequence). The CDR3 has 16 amino acids. The ends were cut back, 5 bases at V and 3 bases at J, with 19 bases in the middle. CDR3 protein: CASSLREGATEETQYF. The CDR3 nucleotides are TGTGCCAGCAGCCTTCGGGAGGGGGCGACTGAAGAGACCCAGTACTTC.

CDR3 sequence (DNA): TGTGCCAGCAGTGAAGGGGGGACAGATCCCTACGAGCAGTACTTC. Its translation: CASSEGGTDPYEQYF. This rearrangement joins TRBV6-1 to TRBJ2-7, with 7 bases that match TRBD1. V lost 1 base to trimming and J lost 2 bases; unmatched junction nucleotides: 5. This CDR3 is built from 15 residues. Germline V gives CDR1 MNHNS, CDR2 SASEGT.

The J gene is TRBJ1-2, the V gene TRBV18; no clear D. The ends were cut back, 5 bases at V and 5 bases at J, with 6 bases in the middle. The CDR3 spans 11 residues. Germline V gene data show CDR1 as KGHSH and CDR2 as LQKENI. The CDR3 loop reads CASSEGYGYTF. The DNA of the CDR3 is TGTGCCAGCTCAGAGGGTTATGGCTACACCTTC.